One TCR beta chain is described in this entry. Per germline, CDR1 MGHRA and CDR2 YSYEKL. The CDR3 spans 15 residues. The germline V and J ends were trimmed by 1 base and 5 bases, with 9 bases remaining between them. Primers used in a second PCR of roughly 6 to 12 cycles were a sample-barcoded 5' primer and a J-beta primer mix. TCRdb ran MiXCR on the 5' RACE reads and lists one entry per CDR3 protein. The sample shows more than 650,000 distinct CDR3 sequences, approximately 24% of them seen only once. This sample was taken from a study of blood T cells in healthy people across ages. These sequences were also reported in another study, on T cells of mothers and their children.

Input material: blood. This sequence joins TRBV4-1 and TRBJ1-6; the D is unclear. The receptor's source is a boy aged 5-17 years in good health. The CDR3 sequence: CASSQGIADNSPLHF. CDR3 nucleotides: TGCGCCAGCAGCCAAGGGATAGCGGATAATTCACCCCTCCACTTT.